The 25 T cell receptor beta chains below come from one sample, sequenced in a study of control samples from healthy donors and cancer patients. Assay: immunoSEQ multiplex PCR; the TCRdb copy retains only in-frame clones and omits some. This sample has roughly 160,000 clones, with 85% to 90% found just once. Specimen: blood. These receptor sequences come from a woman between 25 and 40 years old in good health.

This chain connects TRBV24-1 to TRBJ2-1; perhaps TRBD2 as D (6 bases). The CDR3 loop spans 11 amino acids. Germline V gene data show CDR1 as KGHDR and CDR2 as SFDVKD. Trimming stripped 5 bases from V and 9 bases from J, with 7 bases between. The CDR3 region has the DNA TGTGCCACCAGTGTGGGAGGTGAGCAGTTCTTC. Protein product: CATSVGGEQFF.

CDR3 coding DNA: TGTGCCAGCAGCCAAGATTCAGGTGACCAAACAGAGCAGTTCTTC. It is translated as CASSQDSGDQTEQFF. V is TRBV4-2 and J is TRBJ2-1; D unclear. The CDR3 contains 15 residues. The ends were cut back, 0 bases at V and 10 bases at J, with 16 bases in the middle. Germline CDR1 is LGHNA and CDR2 is YNFKEQ.

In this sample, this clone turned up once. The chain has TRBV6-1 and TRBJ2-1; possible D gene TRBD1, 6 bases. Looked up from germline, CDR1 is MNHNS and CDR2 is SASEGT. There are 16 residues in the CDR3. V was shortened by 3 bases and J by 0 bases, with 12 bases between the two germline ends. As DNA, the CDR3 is TGTGCCAGCAGTGAGTCGGACAGAAACTCCTACAATGAGCAGTTCTTC. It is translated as CASSESDRNSYNEQFF.

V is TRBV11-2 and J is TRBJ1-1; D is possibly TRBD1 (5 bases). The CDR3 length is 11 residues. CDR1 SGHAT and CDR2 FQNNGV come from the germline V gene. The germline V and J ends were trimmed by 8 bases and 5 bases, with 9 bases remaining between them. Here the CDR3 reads CASRRGTEAFF. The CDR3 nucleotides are TGTGCCAGCCGTCGGGGGACTGAAGCTTTCTTT. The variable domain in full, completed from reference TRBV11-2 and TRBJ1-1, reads EAGVAQSPRYKIIEKRQSVAFWCNPISGHATLYWYQQILGQGPKLLIQFQNNGVVDDSQLPKDRFSAERLKGVDSTLKIQPAKLEDSAVYLCASRRGTEAFFGQGTRLTVV.

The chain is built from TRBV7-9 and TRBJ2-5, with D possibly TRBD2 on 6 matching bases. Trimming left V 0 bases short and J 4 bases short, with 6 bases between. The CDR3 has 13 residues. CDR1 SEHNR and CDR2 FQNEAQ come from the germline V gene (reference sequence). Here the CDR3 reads CASSLASGETQYF. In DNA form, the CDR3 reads TGTGCCAGCAGCTTAGCTAGCGGAGAGACCCAGTACTTC.

The CDR3 DNA sequence: TGTGCCAGCAGTCTTTCCACGCCCACCGGACGGGGAGAAGGGTACACCTTC. It yields the protein CASSLSTPTGRGEGYTF. V is TRBV28 and J is TRBJ1-2; D is unresolved. The CDR3 length is 17 residues. From germline, CDR1 is MDHEN and CDR2 SYDVKM. V lost 5 bases and J lost 11, with 30 bases in between.

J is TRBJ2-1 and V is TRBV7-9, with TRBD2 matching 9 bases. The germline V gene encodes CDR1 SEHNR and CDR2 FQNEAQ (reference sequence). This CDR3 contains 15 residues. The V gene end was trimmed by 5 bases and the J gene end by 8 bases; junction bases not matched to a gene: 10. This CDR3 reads CASSPPIAGAHEQFF. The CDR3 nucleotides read TGTGCCAGCAGCCCCCCGATAGCGGGGGCCCATGAGCAGTTCTTC.

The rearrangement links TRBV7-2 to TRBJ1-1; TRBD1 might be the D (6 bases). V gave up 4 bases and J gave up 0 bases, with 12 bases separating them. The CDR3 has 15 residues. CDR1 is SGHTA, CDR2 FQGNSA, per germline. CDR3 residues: CASSWGQRMNTEAFF. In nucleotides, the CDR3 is TGTGCCAGCAGCTGGGGACAACGCATGAACACTGAAGCTTTCTTT.

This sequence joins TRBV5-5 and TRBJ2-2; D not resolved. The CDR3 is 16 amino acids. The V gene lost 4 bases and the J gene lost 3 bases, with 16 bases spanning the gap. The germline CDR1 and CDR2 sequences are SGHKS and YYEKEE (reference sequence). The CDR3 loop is CASSPESEIYTGELFF. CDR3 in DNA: TGTGCCAGCAGCCCCGAATCAGAGATATACACCGGGGAGCTGTTTTTT.

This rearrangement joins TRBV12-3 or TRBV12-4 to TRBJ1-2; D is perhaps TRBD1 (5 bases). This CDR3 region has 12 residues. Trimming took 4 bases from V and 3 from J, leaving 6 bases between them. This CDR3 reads CASSSTDYGYTF. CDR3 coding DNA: TGTGCCAGCAGTTCGACAGACTATGGCTACACCTTC.

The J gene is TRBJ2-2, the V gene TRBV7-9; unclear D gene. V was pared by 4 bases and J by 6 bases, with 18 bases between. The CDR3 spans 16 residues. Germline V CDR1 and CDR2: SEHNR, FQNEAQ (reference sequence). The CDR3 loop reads CASSSLSGSLAGELFF. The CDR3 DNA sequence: TGTGCCAGCAGCTCCTTATCGGGTTCTTTAGCCGGGGAGCTGTTTTTT. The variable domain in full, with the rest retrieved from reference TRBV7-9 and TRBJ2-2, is DTGVSQNPRHKITKRGQNVTFRCDPISEHNRLYWYRQTLGQGPEFLTYFQNEAQLEKSRLLSDRFSAERPKGSFSTLEIQRTEQGDSAMYLCASSSLSGSLAGELFFGEGSRLTVL.

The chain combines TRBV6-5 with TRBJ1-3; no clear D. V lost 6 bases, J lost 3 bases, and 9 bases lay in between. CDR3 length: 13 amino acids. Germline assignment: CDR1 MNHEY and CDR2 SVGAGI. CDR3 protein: CASSPGIGNTIYF. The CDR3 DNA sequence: TGTGCCAGCAGCCCGGGGATTGGAAACACCATATATTTT.

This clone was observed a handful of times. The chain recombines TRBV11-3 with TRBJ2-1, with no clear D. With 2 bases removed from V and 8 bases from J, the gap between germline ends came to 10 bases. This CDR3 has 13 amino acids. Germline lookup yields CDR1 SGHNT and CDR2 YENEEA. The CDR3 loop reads CASSLNVRDEQFF. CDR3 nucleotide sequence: TGTGCCAGCAGCTTAAATGTTAGGGATGAGCAGTTCTTC. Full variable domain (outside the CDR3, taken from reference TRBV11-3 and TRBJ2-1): EAGVVQSPRYKIIEKKQPVAFWCNPISGHNTLYWYLQNLGQGPELLIRYENEEAVDDSQLPKDRFSAERLKGVDSTLKIQPAELGDSAVYLCASSLNVRDEQFFGPGTRLTVL.

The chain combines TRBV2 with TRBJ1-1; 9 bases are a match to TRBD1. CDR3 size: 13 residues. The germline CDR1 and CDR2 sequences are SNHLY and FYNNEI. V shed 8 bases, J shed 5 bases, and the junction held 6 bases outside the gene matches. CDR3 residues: CASAHRGHTEAFF. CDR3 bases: TGTGCCAGCGCACACAGGGGGCATACTGAAGCTTTCTTT.

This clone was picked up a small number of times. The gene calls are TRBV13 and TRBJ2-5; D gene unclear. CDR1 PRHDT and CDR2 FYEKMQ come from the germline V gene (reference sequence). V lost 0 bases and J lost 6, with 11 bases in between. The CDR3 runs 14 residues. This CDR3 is CASSLGLGFQTQYF. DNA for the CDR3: TGTGCCAGCAGCTTAGGTTTAGGGTTTCAGACCCAGTACTTC.

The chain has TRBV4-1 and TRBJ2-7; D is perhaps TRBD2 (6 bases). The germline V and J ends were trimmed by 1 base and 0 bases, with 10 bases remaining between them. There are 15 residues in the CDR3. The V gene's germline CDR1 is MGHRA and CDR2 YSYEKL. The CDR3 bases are TGCGCCAGCAGCCAAGGTGGGAGGAGCTCCTACGAGCAGTACTTC. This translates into CASSQGGRSSYEQYF.

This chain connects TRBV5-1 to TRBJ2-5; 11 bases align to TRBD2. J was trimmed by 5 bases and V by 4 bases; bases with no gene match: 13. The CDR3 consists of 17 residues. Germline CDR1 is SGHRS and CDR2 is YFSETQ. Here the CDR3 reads CASSVSSLAGGGETQYF. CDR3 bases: TGCGCCAGCAGCGTCTCCTCCCTAGCGGGGGGCGGTGAGACCCAGTACTTC.

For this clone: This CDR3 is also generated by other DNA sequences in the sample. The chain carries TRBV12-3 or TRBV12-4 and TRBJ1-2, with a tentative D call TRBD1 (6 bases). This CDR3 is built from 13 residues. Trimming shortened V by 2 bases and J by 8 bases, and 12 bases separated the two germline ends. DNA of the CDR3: TGTGCCAGCAGTTTACAACAGGGTCAAGGCTACACCTTC. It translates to CASSLQQGQGYTF.

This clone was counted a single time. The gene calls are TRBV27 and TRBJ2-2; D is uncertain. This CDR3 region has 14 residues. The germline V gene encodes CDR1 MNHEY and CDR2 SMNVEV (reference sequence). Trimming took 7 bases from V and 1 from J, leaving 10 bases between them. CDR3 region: CASMRAENTGELFF. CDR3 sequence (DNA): TGTGCCAGCATGAGAGCAGAGAACACCGGGGAGCTGTTTTTT.

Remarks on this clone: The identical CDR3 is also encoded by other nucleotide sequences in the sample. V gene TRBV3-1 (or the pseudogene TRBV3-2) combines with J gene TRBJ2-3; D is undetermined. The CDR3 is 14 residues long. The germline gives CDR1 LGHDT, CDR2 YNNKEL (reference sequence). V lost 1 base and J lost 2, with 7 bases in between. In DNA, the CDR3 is TGTGCCAGCAGCCAAGGAGGAAACACAGATACGCAGTATTTT. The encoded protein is CASSQGGNTDTQYF.

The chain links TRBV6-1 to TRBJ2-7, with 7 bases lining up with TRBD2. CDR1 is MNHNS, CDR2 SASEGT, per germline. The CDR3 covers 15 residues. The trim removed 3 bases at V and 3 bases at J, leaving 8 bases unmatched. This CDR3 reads CASSEGGSALYEQYF. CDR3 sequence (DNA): TGTGCCAGCAGTGAGGGAGGGTCAGCGCTCTACGAGCAGTACTTC.

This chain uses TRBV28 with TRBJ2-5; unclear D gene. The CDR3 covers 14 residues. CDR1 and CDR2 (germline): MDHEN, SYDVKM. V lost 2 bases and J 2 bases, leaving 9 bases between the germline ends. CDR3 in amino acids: CASSLTQAQETQYF. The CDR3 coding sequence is TGTGCCAGCAGTTTAACCCAGGCTCAAGAGACCCAGTACTTC.

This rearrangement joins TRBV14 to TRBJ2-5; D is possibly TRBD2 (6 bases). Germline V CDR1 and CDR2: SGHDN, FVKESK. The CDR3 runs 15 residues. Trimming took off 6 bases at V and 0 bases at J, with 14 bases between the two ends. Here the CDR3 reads CASSPGLQYQETQYF. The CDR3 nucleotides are TGTGCCAGCAGTCCGGGACTCCAGTACCAAGAGACCCAGTACTTC.

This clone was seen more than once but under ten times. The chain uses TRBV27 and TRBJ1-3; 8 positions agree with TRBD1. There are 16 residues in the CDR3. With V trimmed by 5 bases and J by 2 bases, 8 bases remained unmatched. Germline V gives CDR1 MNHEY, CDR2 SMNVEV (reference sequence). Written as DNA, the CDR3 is TGTGCCAGCAGTCCCCGACCGGACAGGGCTGGAAACACCATATATTTT. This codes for CASSPRPDRAGNTIYF.

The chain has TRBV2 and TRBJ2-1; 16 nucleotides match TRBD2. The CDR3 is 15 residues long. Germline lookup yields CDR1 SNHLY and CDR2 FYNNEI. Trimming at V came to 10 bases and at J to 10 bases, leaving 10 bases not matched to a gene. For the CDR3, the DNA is TGTGCCACCACGGGACTAGCGGGAGGGGCGGGGGAGCAGTTCTTC. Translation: CATTGLAGGAGEQFF.